Following are 26 T cell receptor beta chains from one sample sequenced in a study of blood T cell repertoires in COVID-19. Clones were read by immunoSEQ multiplex PCR, and TCRdb kept only the in-frame ones, dropping some. The sample comprises more than 45,000 clones, 70% to 85% of which are singletons, and 11% to 15% rests with the top ten. Specimen: peripheral blood. Source of these receptors: a human donor in a cohort sampled during active COVID-19.

J is TRBJ2-3 and V is TRBV19; D is possibly TRBD2 (5 bases). V was cut by 4 bases and J by 0 bases, with 14 bases left in between. Germline V gene data show CDR1 as LNHDA and CDR2 as SQIVND (reference sequence). The length of the CDR3 is 16 residues. CDR3 nucleotide sequence: TGTGCCAGTAGTACCCCCCGGGGTCCAAGCACAGATACGCAGTATTTT. Protein product: CASSTPRGPSTDTQYF.

V usage is TRBV25-1 and J usage is TRBJ1-4; 12 bases fit TRBD1. The V segment lost 1 base and the J segment 7 bases; nucleotides outside the gene matches: 4. Germline CDR1 is MGHDK and CDR2 is SYGVNS. This CDR3 has 16 amino acids. CDR3 protein: CASSESPGQGAEKLFF. CDR3 in DNA: TGTGCCAGCAGTGAATCTCCGGGACAGGGGGCTGAAAAACTGTTTTTT.

The sample holds a few counts of this clone. V usage is TRBV20-1 and J usage is TRBJ2-7; D gene uncertain. V lost 6 bases and J lost 6, with 9 bases in between. The CDR3 contains 10 residues. Germline CDR1 reads DFQATT; CDR2 reads SNEGSKA (reference sequence). Here the CDR3 DNA reads TGCAGTGCGGGCTTGGGCGAGCAGTACTTC. Encoded protein: CSAGLGEQYF.

The gene calls are TRBV13 and TRBJ2-5; 10 nucleotides line up with TRBD2. Germline CDR1 is PRHDT and CDR2 is FYEKMQ (reference sequence). This CDR3 contains 16 residues. V was pared by 0 bases and J by 3 bases, with 4 bases of the junction left unmatched. The CDR3 protein is CASSLGVGTSEETQYF. DNA for the CDR3: TGTGCCAGCAGCTTAGGGGTCGGGACTAGCGAAGAGACCCAGTACTTC. Full variable domain (rest looked up from reference TRBV13 and TRBJ2-5): AAGVIQSPRHLIKEKRETATLKCYPIPRHDTVYWYQQGPGQDPQFLISFYEKMQSDKGSIPDRFSAQQFSDYHSELNMSSLELGDSALYFCASSLGVGTSEETQYFGPGTRLLVL.

This chain uses TRBV5-1 with TRBJ2-1, with no clear D. CDR1 is SGHRS, CDR2 YFSETQ, per germline. CDR3 length: 13 amino acids. V gave up 4 bases and J gave up 6 bases, with 11 bases separating them. CDR3 DNA: TGCGCCAGCAGCGCGGTAATGGGCAATGAGCAGTTCTTC. It codes for CASSAVMGNEQFF.

The chain combines TRBV7-9 with TRBJ1-1; D perhaps matches TRBD1 (5 bases). Between the trimmed V and J ends, which lost 3 bases and 8 bases, there was a span of 16 bases. The CDR3 covers 14 residues. CDR1 and CDR2 (germline): SEHNR, FQNEAQ (reference sequence). The CDR3 loop reads CASSFAQASREAFF. In DNA form, the CDR3 reads TGTGCCAGCAGCTTTGCACAGGCCTCAAGGGAAGCTTTCTTT.

The rearrangement links TRBV25-1 to TRBJ1-2; a weak D match, TRBD1 (6 bases). In germline, CDR1 is MGHDK, CDR2 SYGVNS. The ends were cut back, 3 bases at V and 5 bases at J, with 7 bases in the middle. The CDR3 has 12 residues. This CDR3 is CASSDRGYGYTF. CDR3 coding DNA: TGTGCCAGCAGTGATAGGGGGTATGGCTACACCTTC.

The chain has TRBV5-1 and TRBJ1-5, with 7 positions matching TRBD1. J gave up 2 bases and V 5 bases, and 7 bases lay outside the gene matches. This CDR3 contains 15 residues. The V gene's germline CDR1 is SGHRS and CDR2 YFSETQ. Here the CDR3 DNA reads TGCGCCAGCAGTAGTGACAGGGCAGGCAATCAGCCCCAGCATTTT. Amino acids: CASSSDRAGNQPQHF.

Written as DNA, the CDR3 is TGTGCCAGCAGCTTACGAGGTAGCGGGGATACAGATACGCAGTATTTT. Its translation: CASSLRGSGDTDTQYF. The chain couples TRBV7-6 to TRBJ2-3; 8 bases agree with TRBD2. Germline loops: CDR1 SGHVS, CDR2 FNYEAQ. This CDR3 comprises 16 residues. Trimming cost V 2 bases and J 3 bases; bases outside gene matches: 7.

In this sample, this clone turned up once. V and J are TRBV11-2 and TRBJ2-5, with D hard to call. CDR1 is SGHAT, CDR2 FQNNGV, per germline. CDR3 size: 13 residues. Trimming took off 0 bases at V and 7 bases at J, with 9 bases between the two ends. The CDR3 DNA sequence: TGTGCCAGCAGCTTAGACCCCTCAGGGACCCAGTACTTC. This sequence encodes CASSLDPSGTQYF.

J is TRBJ2-2 and V is TRBV19; 9 bases align to TRBD1. With V trimmed by 7 bases and J by 5 bases, 5 bases remained unmatched. The germline V gene has CDR1 LNHDA and CDR2 SQIVND (reference sequence). The CDR3 has 14 residues. This CDR3 is CASIRQGGTGELFF. For the CDR3, the DNA is TGTGCCAGTATAAGACAGGGGGGGACCGGGGAGCTGTTTTTT.

V usage is TRBV5-4 and J usage is TRBJ2-1, with TRBD2 matching over 10 bases. Germline V gives CDR1 SGHNT, CDR2 YYREEE (reference sequence). The length of the CDR3 is 14 residues. After removal of 4 bases from V and 6 bases from J, the junction contained 4 bases not matched to a gene. CDR3 DNA sequence: TGTGCCAGCAGCACTAGCGGGGTGGTCAATGAGCAGTTCTTC. This codes for CASSTSGVVNEQFF.

A single count supports this clone. Here the CDR3 reads CASSLGTSGRHEQYF. As DNA, the CDR3 is TGTGCCAGCAGTTTGGGGACTAGCGGGAGGCACGAGCAGTACTTC. This sequence joins TRBV25-1 and TRBJ2-7; 15 nucleotides line up with TRBD2. Germline CDR1 is MGHDK and CDR2 is SYGVNS. The trim removed 5 bases at V and 5 bases at J, leaving 4 bases unmatched. This CDR3 region has 15 residues.

This clone is deemed medium-sized. The rearrangement links TRBV18 to TRBJ2-3; D not certain. Germline CDR1 reads KGHSH; CDR2 reads LQKENI. CDR3 length: 11 amino acids. Trimming took off 9 bases at V and 5 bases at J, with 9 bases between the two ends. The CDR3, as DNA: TGTGCCAGTCGGAGTGGAGATACGCAGTATTTT. This gives the protein CASRSGDTQYF.

The chain carries TRBV11-3 and TRBJ1-2; D is unresolved. CDR1 SGHNT and CDR2 YENEEA come from the germline V gene. The CDR3 runs to 16 residues. The V gene lost 0 bases and the J gene lost 7 bases, with 18 bases spanning the gap. CDR3 coding DNA: TGTGCCAGCAGCTTAGATTCGAGGCCAGGAGGTCTTGGCTACACCTTC. Amino acid sequence: CASSLDSRPGGLGYTF.

This clone was picked up one time. The J gene is TRBJ2-1, the V gene TRBV24-1; 9 bases fit TRBD1. The ends lost 6 bases at V and 10 bases at J; junction bases unmatched: 3. This CDR3 region has 12 residues. Germline lookup yields CDR1 KGHDR and CDR2 SFDVKD. This chain's CDR3 is CATSQGTGEQFF. In DNA form, the CDR3 reads TGTGCCACCAGTCAGGGGACAGGGGAGCAGTTCTTC.

The CDR3 protein is CASSESEGTEAFF. The CDR3 region has the DNA TGCGCCAGCAGTGAATCAGAGGGCACTGAAGCTTTCTTT. This chain connects TRBV10-2 to TRBJ1-1; the D is unclear. Germline lookup yields CDR1 WSHSY and CDR2 SAAADI. The V and J ends lost 3 bases and 4 bases respectively, with 9 bases between them. The CDR3 is 13 amino acids.

This chain links TRBV11-3 with TRBJ2-1; 8 bases line up with TRBD2. The length of the CDR3 is 15 residues. The germline CDR1 and CDR2 sequences are SGHNT and YENEEA. J lost 9 bases, V lost 3 bases, and 10 bases had no gene match. In DNA, the CDR3 is TGTGCCAGCAGCTTGAGTGGAGCGGGAGCTGCTGAGCAGTTCTTC. Translation gives CASSLSGAGAAEQFF. Full variable domain (outside the CDR3, taken from reference TRBV11-3 and TRBJ2-1): EAGVVQSPRYKIIEKKQPVAFWCNPISGHNTLYWYLQNLGQGPELLIRYENEEAVDDSQLPKDRFSAERLKGVDSTLKIQPAELGDSAVYLCASSLSGAGAAEQFFGPGTRLTVL.

The rearrangement joins TRBV7-9 to TRBJ2-3; no clear D gene. CDR3 length: 15 amino acids. The germline V gene has CDR1 SEHNR and CDR2 FQNEAQ (reference sequence). V was clipped by 8 bases and J by 2 bases, with 17 bases between them. CDR3 in amino acids: CASPPSGSATDTQYF. In DNA, the CDR3 is TGTGCCAGCCCACCCTCTGGCTCTGCCACAGATACGCAGTATTTT.

The chain is built from TRBV5-4 and TRBJ2-2; D may be TRBD2 (6 bases). Trimming removed 5 bases at V and 2 bases at J, with 13 bases between. Germline V gene sequence: CDR1 SGHNT, CDR2 YYREEE (reference sequence). The CDR3 is 15 residues long. The CDR3 spells CASRAGLVNTGELFF. The CDR3 DNA reads TGTGCCAGCAGGGCGGGACTTGTAAACACCGGGGAGCTGTTTTTT. The full variable domain, its missing parts supplied by reference TRBV5-4 and TRBJ2-2, is ETGVTQSPTHLIKTRGQQVTLRCSSQSGHNTVSWYQQALGQGPQFIFQYYREEENGRGNFPPRFSGLQFPNYSSELNVNALELDDSALYLCASRAGLVNTGELFFGEGSRLTVL.

The sample holds one count of this clone. The rearrangement links TRBV10-3 to TRBJ2-5; 12 nucleotides agree with TRBD2. The CDR3 covers 18 residues. CDR1 is ENHRY, CDR2 SYGVKD, per germline. With V trimmed by 2 bases and J by 2 bases, 9 bases remained unmatched. CDR3 residues: CAISEPTVTSGGQETQYF. As DNA, the CDR3 is TGTGCCATCAGTGAGCCGACGGTGACTAGCGGGGGACAAGAGACCCAGTACTTC.

Here the CDR3 DNA reads TGTGCCAGCAGCTATACTAGCGGGTCAACAGATACGCAGTATTTT. Amino acids: CASSYTSGSTDTQYF. The chain couples TRBV7-9 to TRBJ2-3; TRBD2 matches 9 bases. Trimming removed 4 bases from V and 3 bases from J; junction bases left unmatched: 5. The CDR3 length is 15 residues. Germline CDR1 SEHNR, CDR2 FQNEAQ (reference sequence).

The chain is built from TRBV15 and TRBJ2-5; D ambiguous. V was trimmed by 1 base and J by 7 bases, leaving 10 bases between them. In germline, CDR1 is LNHNV, CDR2 YYDKDF (reference sequence). The CDR3 totals 13 residues. CDR3 sequence: CATSRGSGGTQYF. The CDR3, as DNA: TGTGCCACCAGCAGAGGTTCGGGTGGGACCCAGTACTTC.

This chain links TRBV2 with TRBJ2-3; 9 positions agree with TRBD2. This CDR3 contains 15 residues. The junction had 10 bases not matched to a gene; V was cut back by 7 bases and J by 5 bases. Per germline, CDR1 SNHLY and CDR2 FYNNEI. The CDR3 is CASTIGAGGGDTQYF. CDR3 bases: TGTGCCAGCACAATTGGAGCGGGAGGAGGAGATACGCAGTATTTT.

This chain links TRBV30 with TRBJ2-7; D perhaps matches TRBD2 (7 bases). The CDR3 extends over 12 amino acids. V shed 4 bases and J shed 7 bases, with 14 bases lying between them. Germline V gene data show CDR1 as GTSNPN and CDR2 as SVGIG (reference sequence). The CDR3 here is CAWKGGGKEQYF. Written as DNA, the CDR3 is TGTGCCTGGAAAGGGGGGGGTAAGGAGCAGTACTTC.

This clone was seen only a few times. The genes are TRBV6-2 or TRBV6-3 and TRBJ1-2; 9 bases are a match to TRBD1. V trimming: 5 bases; J trimming: 7 bases; junction bases outside the gene matches: 5. The germline V gene encodes CDR1 MNHEY and CDR2 SVGEGT. The CDR3 consists of 13 residues. CDR3 amino acids: CASSTQGATGYTF. CDR3 in DNA: TGTGCCAGCAGTACACAGGGGGCTACTGGCTACACCTTC.